These T cell receptor beta chains were read from a single sample in a study of T cell changes during pregnancy in multiple sclerosis. Profiling relied on immunoSEQ multiplex PCR, and the TCRdb table lists in-frame clones only, not all of them. The table records approximately 41,000 clones, less than 95% of them present only once. The source was CD8+ T cells from peripheral blood mononuclear cells, collected in the first trimester of pregnancy. These receptors all stem from a female donor with multiple sclerosis, enrolled in a pregnancy study. Each CDR3 is given with its conserved first and last residue. D genes are given only for firm matches. Clone sizes are given selectively: once, few, many, or a class where the clone is expanded.

D gene | clone size | J gene | V gene | CDR3 protein | CDR3 DNA
- | - | TRBJ2-2 | TRBV7-6 | CASSLSSGGATGELFF | TGTGCCAGCAGCTTAAGTTCGGGGGGCGCGACCGGGGAGCTGTTTTTT
- | - | TRBJ2-1 | TRBV6-6 | CASSYSGGASEQFF | TGTGCCAGCAGTTACTCAGGAGGGGCTTCTGAGCAGTTCTTC
- | - | TRBJ2-7 | TRBV13 | CASSPQGTYEQYF | TGTGCCAGCAGCCCCCAGGGGACCTACGAGCAGTACTTC
- | few | TRBJ1-4 | TRBV4-2 | CASSQDSGGGPDEKLFF | TGTGCCAGCAGCCAAGATAGCGGGGGGGGCCCGGATGAAAAACTGTTTTTT
- | - | TRBJ2-7 | TRBV19 | CASSTRSSGEQYF | TGTGCCAGTAGTACCCGAAGCTCGGGCGAGCAGTACTTC
- | - | TRBJ1-2 | TRBV30 | CAWTGLGYGYTF | TGTGCCTGGACAGGGTTGGGCTATGGCTACACCTTC
- | - | TRBJ2-7 | TRBV10-3 | CAITQRPDFSYEQYF | TGTGCCATCACCCAGCGGCCTGACTTCTCCTACGAGCAGTACTTC
TRBD1 | - | TRBJ2-7 | TRBV19 | CASSIADRESSEQYF | TGTGCCAGTAGTATAGCGGACAGGGAGAGCAGCGAGCAGTACTTC
TRBD2 | - | TRBJ2-1 | TRBV7-9 | CASSLGTSGRGGEQFF | TGTGCCAGCAGCTTAGGCACTAGCGGTAGGGGAGGTGAGCAGTTCTTC
- | - | TRBJ1-2 | TRBV30 | CAWRLGAGYTF | TGTGCCTGGAGGTTGGGGGCTGGCTACACCTTC
- | - | TRBJ1-3 | TRBV7-9 | CASSPGLLPISGNTIYF | TGTGCCAGCAGCCCCGGTCTTCTCCCCATCTCTGGAAACACCATATATTTT
- | - | TRBJ1-1 | TRBV27 | CASSWGGTEAFF | TGTGCCAGCAGTTGGGGAGGCACTGAAGCTTTCTTT
TRBD1 | - | TRBJ2-2 | TRBV11-3 | CASSLSGTGYSNTGELFF | TGTGCCAGCAGCCTATCCGGGACAGGGTATTCGAACACCGGGGAGCTGTTTTTT
TRBD2 | - | TRBJ2-1 | TRBV11-3 | CASSLTSGNLNEQFF | TGTGCCAGCAGCCTGACTAGCGGGAACTTGAATGAGCAGTTCTTC
- | - | TRBJ2-3 | TRBV6-1 | CASSELVRDTQYF | TGTGCCAGCAGCGAACTAGTGCGAGATACGCAGTATTTT
- | - | TRBJ2-1 | TRBV10-1 | CASSESRVYNEQFF | TGCGCCAGCAGTGAGTCGCGGGTCTACAATGAGCAGTTCTTC
TRBD1 | - | TRBJ2-7 | TRBV11-3 | CASSLLLGAHPTGPYEQYF | TGTGCCAGCAGCTTACTCTTGGGGGCCCATCCGACAGGGCCCTACGAGCAGTACTTC
- | - | TRBJ1-4 | TRBV7-8 | CASSLGKGRTNEKLFF | TGTGCCAGCAGCTTAGGGAAGGGGCGAACTAATGAAAAACTGTTTTTT
- | few | TRBJ2-7 | TRBV4-1 | CASSQAVQGLPSYEQYF | TGCGCCAGCAGCCAAGCAGTCCAGGGACTCCCTTCCTACGAGCAGTACTTC
- | - | TRBJ2-1 | TRBV7-3 | CASSEVSGSYNEQFF | TGTGCCAGCAGCGAAGTTTCGGGCTCCTACAATGAGCAGTTCTTC
- | - | TRBJ2-7 | TRBV30 | CAWSTGFYEQYF | TGTGCCTGGAGTACAGGGTTCTACGAGCAGTACTTC
- | once | TRBJ2-5 | TRBV7-7 | CASSLTAGTSQTQYF | TGTGCCAGCAGCCTAACCGCGGGGACTTCACAGACCCAGTACTTC
TRBD2 | - | TRBJ2-5 | TRBV10-3 | CALSKRGGQETQYF | TGTGCCCTCTCGAAGCGGGGGGGCCAAGAGACCCAGTACTTC
- | once | TRBJ1-1 | TRBV10-1 | CASSERQGTEAFF | TGCGCCAGCAGTGAACGACAAGGCACTGAAGCTTTCTTT
- | - | TRBJ2-7 | TRBV9 | CASGEGGRDEQYF | TGTGCCAGCGGCGAGGGGGGGCGCGACGAGCAGTACTTC
- | - | TRBJ1-4 | TRBV11-2 | CASSLVTGRDEKLFF | TGTGCCAGCAGCTTAGTAACAGGCCGGGATGAAAAACTGTTTTTT
- | - | TRBJ2-2 | TRBV2 | CASSGTDTGELFF | TGTGCCAGCAGTGGGACAGACACCGGGGAGCTGTTTTTT
TRBD2 | once | TRBJ2-3 | TRBV7-9 | CASSSNSGGAIRTQYF | TGTGCCAGCAGCTCCAATAGCGGGGGGGCAATAAGGACGCAGTATTTT
TRBD2 | - | TRBJ2-5 | TRBV12-5 | CASGSHSGRARGETQYF | TGTGCTAGTGGTTCTCATAGCGGGAGGGCCAGGGGAGAGACCCAGTACTTC
TRBD2 | few | TRBJ2-2 | TRBV4-3 | CASSQESGGAGELFF | TGCGCCAGCAGCCAAGAAAGCGGGGGTGCAGGGGAGCTGTTTTTT
- | once | TRBJ2-7 | TRBV28 | CASSSRTEGPYEQYF | TGTGCCAGCAGTTCACGGACGGAGGGCCCCTACGAGCAGTACTTC
- | - | TRBJ2-3 | TRBV7-9 | CASSWPGSTDTQYF | TGTGCCAGCAGTTGGCCGGGGAGCACAGATACGCAGTATTTT
- | - | TRBJ2-2 | TRBV11-3 | CASSSSSGFPGELFF | TGTGCCAGCAGCTCAAGTTCAGGGTTCCCCGGGGAGCTGTTTTTT
- | once | TRBJ1-1 | TRBV30 | CAWSFGEITGTEAFF | TGTGCCTGGAGTTTCGGGGAAATAACGGGGACTGAAGCTTTCTTT
TRBD1 | - | TRBJ1-5 | TRBV4-2 | CASSQGVGQGQEPQHF | TGTGCCAGCAGCCAGGGGGTGGGACAGGGTCAGGAGCCCCAGCATTTT